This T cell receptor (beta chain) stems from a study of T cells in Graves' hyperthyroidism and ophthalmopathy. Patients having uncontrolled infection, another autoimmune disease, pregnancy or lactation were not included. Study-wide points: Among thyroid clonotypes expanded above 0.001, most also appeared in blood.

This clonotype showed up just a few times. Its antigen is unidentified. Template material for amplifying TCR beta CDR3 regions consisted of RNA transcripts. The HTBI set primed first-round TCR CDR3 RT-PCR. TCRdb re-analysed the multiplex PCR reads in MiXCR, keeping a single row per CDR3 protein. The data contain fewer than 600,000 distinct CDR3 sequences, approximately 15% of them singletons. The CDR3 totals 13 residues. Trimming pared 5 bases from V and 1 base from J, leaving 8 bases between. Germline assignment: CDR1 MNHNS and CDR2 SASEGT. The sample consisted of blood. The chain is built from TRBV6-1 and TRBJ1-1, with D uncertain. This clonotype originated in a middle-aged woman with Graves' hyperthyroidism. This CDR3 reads CASSPQKNTEAFF. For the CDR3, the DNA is TGTGCCAGCAGTCCCCAGAAGAACACTGAAGCTTTCTTT.